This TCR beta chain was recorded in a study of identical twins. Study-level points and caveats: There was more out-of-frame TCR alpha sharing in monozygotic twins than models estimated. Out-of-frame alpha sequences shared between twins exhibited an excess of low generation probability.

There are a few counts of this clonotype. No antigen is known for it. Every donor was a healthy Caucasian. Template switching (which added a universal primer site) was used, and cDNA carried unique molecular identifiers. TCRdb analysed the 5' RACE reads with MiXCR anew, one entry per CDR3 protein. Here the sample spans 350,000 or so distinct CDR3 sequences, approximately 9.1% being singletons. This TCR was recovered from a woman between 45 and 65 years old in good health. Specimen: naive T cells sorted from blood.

The CDR3 DNA reads as TGCAGCGTACGGCCGACGGTCAATGAAAAACTGTTTTTT. It codes for CSVRPTVNEKLFF. The chain links TRBV29-1 to TRBJ1-4; D remains ambiguous. CDR3 length: 13 residues. Germline values: CDR1 SQVTM, CDR2 ANQGSEA. Between the trimmed V and J ends, which lost 6 bases and 5 bases, there was a span of 13 bases.